Given below is one T cell receptor beta chain in context. This clone was detected once. Its antigen is still unknown. The sample holds no much larger clone one base away, and base qualities are not on file. This entry comes from a study of T cell responses to AZD1222 COVID-19 vaccine (dated by TCRdb to the early 2020s). For the study in its entirety: TCR sequencing was performed for 230 to 250 trial participants, of whom around 210 were given two doses of AZD1222 and 26 were given two doses of MenACWY control vaccine. Trial participants were enrolled by age into subgroups of 18-55, 56-69 and 70-plus years, and around 150, 29 and 61 TCR-sequenced participants, respectively, were included in these subgroups. The paper as a whole reports these results and caveats: Participants were mostly white British and included more females than males, and it was suggested by the authors that clonal diversity may have been underestimated. Because no day 14 peak-response samples were available, repertoires were characterized only after the peak T cell response. After two AZD1222 doses, both the breadth and the depth of spike-specific TCRs were significantly higher than at day 0 and than in MenACWY recipients. Reportedly, close to half of the unique spike-specific TCRs recognized epitopes lying outside the regions that are mutated in the B.1.351 and B.1.1.7 variants. The whole spike protein was spanned by vaccine-associated CD4 TCRs, and dominant responses were seen in regions 160-218 and 743-854. The 56-69-year group was small, and its depth increase did not reach significance, likely because of low power. Conclusions about previously exposed vaccinees are limited, since just five to seven AZD1222 recipients were seropositive for SARS-CoV-2 at baseline.

The CDR3 spans 14 residues, from the cysteine through the phenylalanine. Of the read, only the CDR3 DNA is kept; its 42 bases are in frame from base 1. The CDR1 and CDR2 encoded by the germline V gene (reference sequence) are DFQATT and SNEGSKA. V and J are truncated by 6 bases and 0 bases respectively, leaving an intervening sequence of 11 bases. The CDR3 regions of human TCRbeta chains were subjected to immunosequencing. The authors' analysis ran thus. Repertoire TCRs were matched against a reference library of SARS-CoV-2-specific TCRs generated with the MIRA antigen-specificity platform. Breadth was defined as the fraction of unique TCRs that were SARS-CoV-2-associated, and depth was defined as the fraction of total T cells that were SARS-CoV-2-associated. Each spike-specific TCR was assigned to its reactive spike region and to a CD4 or CD8 class using the MIRA data. Log10-transformed breadth and depth values were compared by one-way ANOVA with Sidak's multiple comparisons tests. TCRdb retrieved this table from immuneACCESS and kept in-frame rearrangements only. Not all clones are present; in checked studies, unresolved V genes account for under half, and no reason is known for the remainder. Clone size and V and J calls were adopted from that table, with D and trimming inferred from the DNA. The sample has 95,000 to 150,000 clones on record, around 88% of them singletons. Together, the top ten hold 8.5% to 14% of the sample.

Interpreted using the paper, the time point label stands for: baseline before first vaccination. This sample's treatment or condition label indicates: meningococcal conjugate vaccine given as trial control. Vaccinee samples came from UK trials COV001 and COV002, including a single-blind randomized controlled phase 2/3 trial of AZD1222 (ChAdOx1 nCoV-19) in healthy adults. Trial participant PBMC samples were collected at day 0 and day 28 after the second dose for TCRbeta chain sequencing. This receptor was taken from an adult in good health. The sample consisted of peripheral blood, taken on day 0 of MenACWY control vaccination. The chain couples TRBV20-1 to TRBJ1-4, with a weak D call of TRBD1 (5 bases match). The DNA reads as follows: TGCAGTGCCAGTCTGGGGGCAACTAATGAAAAACTGTTTTTT. Its protein product is CSASLGATNEKLFF.